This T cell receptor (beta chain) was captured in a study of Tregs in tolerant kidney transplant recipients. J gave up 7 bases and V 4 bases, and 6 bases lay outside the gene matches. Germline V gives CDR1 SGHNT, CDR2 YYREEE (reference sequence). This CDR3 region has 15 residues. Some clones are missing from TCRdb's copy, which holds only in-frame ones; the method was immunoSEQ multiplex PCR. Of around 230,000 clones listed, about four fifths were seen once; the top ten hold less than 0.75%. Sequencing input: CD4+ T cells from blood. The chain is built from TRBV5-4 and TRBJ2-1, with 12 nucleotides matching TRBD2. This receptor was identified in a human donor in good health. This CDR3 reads CASSPLAGGPNEQFF. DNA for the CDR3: TGTGCCAGCAGCCCCCTAGCGGGGGGGCCGAATGAGCAGTTCTTC.